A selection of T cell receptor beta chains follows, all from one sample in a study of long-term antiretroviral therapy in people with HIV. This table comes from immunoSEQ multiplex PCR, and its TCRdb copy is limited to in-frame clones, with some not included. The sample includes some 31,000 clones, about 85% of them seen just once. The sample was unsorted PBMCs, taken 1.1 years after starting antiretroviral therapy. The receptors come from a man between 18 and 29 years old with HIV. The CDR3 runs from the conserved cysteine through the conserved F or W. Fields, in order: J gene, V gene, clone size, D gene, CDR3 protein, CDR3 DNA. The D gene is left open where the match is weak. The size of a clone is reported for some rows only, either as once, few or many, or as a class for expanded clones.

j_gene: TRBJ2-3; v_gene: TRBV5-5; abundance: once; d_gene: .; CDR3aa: CASSLAFTDTQYF; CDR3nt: TGTGCCAGCAGCTTGGCCTTCACAGATACGCAGTATTTT
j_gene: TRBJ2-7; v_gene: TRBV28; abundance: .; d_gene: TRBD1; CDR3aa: CASSETGLSYEQYF; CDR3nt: TGTGCCAGCAGCGAGACAGGGCTCTCCTACGAGCAGTACTTC
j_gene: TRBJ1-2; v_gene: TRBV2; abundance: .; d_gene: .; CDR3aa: CASSAPFNYGYTF; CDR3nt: TGTGCCAGCAGTGCCCCTTTTAACTATGGCTACACCTTC
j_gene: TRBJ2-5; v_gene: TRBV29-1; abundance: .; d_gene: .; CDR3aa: CSVALLDSQETQYF; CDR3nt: TGCAGCGTGGCCTTACTAGATTCCCAAGAGACCCAGTACTTC
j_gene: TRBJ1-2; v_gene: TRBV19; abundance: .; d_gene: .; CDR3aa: CASSIPGENYGYTF; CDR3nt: TGTGCCAGTAGTATCCCGGGGGAGAACTATGGCTACACCTTC
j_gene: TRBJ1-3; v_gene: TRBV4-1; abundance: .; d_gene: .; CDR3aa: CASSQDPGGSRNTIYF; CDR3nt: TGCGCCAGCAGCCAAGATCCGGGGGGCTCCAGAAACACCATATATTTT
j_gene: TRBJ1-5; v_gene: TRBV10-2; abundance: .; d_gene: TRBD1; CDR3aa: CASTGTGNQPQHF; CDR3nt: TGCGCCAGTACCGGGACAGGCAATCAGCCCCAGCATTTT
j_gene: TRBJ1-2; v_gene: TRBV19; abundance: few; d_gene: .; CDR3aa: CASSYRESYGYTF; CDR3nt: TGTGCCAGTAGTTACAGGGAAAGCTATGGCTACACCTTC
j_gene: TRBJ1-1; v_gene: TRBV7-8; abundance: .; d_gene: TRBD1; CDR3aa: CASSLDRGFVSYEVTEAFF; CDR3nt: TGTGCCAGCAGCTTGGACAGGGGGTTTGTTTCATATGAGGTCACTGAAGCTTTCTTT
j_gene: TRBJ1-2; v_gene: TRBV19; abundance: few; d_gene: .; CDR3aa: CASSPGRPGSYTF; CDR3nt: TGTGCCAGTAGTCCCGGCCGGCCGGGGAGCTACACCTTC
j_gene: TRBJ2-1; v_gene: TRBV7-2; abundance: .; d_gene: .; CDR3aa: CASSPTRDPTSQFF; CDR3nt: TGTGCCAGCAGCCCTACCCGGGACCCCACCTCGCAGTTCTTC
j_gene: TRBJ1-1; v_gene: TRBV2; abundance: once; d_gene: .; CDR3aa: CASSEALPDLNTEAFF; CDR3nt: TGTGCCAGCAGTGAAGCGCTTCCGGATTTGAACACTGAAGCTTTCTTT
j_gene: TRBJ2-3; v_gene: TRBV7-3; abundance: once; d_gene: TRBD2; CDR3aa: CASSPIHGGRADTQYF; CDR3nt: TGTGCCAGCAGCCCAATTCATGGCGGGAGGGCAGATACGCAGTATTTT
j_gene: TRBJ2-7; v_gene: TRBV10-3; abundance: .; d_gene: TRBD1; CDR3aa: CAISEPRTGDEQYF; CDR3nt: TGTGCCATCAGTGAGCCGAGGACAGGTGACGAGCAGTACTTC
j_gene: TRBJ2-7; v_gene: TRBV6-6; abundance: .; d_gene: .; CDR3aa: CASSYLDMGAGEQYF; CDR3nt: TGTGCCAGCAGTTACCTTGATATGGGGGCGGGGGAGCAGTACTTC
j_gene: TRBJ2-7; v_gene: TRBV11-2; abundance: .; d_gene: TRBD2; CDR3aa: CASSFGLAGGYEQYF; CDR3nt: TGTGCCAGCAGCTTTGGTCTAGCGGGAGGTTACGAGCAGTACTTC
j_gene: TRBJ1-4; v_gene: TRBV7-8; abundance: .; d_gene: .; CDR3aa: CASSFHRLQPNEKLFF; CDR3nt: TGTGCCAGCAGCTTCCATAGGCTCCAGCCTAATGAAAAACTGTTTTTT
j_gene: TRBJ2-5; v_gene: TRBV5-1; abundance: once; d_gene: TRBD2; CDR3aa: CASSFRTSGETQYF; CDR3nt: TGCGCCAGCAGCTTCCGGACTAGCGGGGAGACCCAGTACTTC
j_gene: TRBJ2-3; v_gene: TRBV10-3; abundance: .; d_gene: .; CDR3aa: CAISGIVTGTQYF; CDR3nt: TGTGCCATCAGTGGAATTGTGACGGGTACGCAGTATTTT
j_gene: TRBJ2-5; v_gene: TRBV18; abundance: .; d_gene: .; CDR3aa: CASSPGQPETQYF; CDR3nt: TGTGCCAGCTCACCGGGCCAACCAGAGACCCAGTACTTC
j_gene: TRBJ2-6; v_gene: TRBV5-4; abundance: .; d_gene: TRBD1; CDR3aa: CASSRQGSGANVLTF; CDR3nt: TGTGCCAGCAGCCGACAGGGTTCTGGGGCCAACGTCCTGACTTTC
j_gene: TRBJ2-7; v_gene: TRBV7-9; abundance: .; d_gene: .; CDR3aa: CASSPSSARAYEQYF; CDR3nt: TGTGCCAGCAGTCCCTCGTCCGCCAGGGCCTACGAGCAGTACTTC
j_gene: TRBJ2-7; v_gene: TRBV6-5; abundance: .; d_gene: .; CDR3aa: CASSYSRSGPYEQYF; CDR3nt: TGTGCCAGCAGTTACTCGAGGTCGGGACCCTACGAGCAGTACTTC
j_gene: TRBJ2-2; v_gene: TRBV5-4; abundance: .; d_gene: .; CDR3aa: CASSRIKKNTGELFF; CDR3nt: TGTGCCAGCAGCAGGATAAAGAAGAACACCGGGGAGCTGTTTTTT
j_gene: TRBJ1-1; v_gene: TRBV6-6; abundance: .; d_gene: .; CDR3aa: CASCLGGMNTEAFF; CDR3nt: TGTGCCAGCTGTCTAGGGGGGATGAACACTGAAGCTTTCTTT
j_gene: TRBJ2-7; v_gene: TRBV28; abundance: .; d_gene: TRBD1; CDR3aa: CATNYEVRDRDPYEQYF; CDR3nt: TGTGCCACCAATTACGAGGTCCGGGACAGGGACCCCTACGAGCAGTACTTC
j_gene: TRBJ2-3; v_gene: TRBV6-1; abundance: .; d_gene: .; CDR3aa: CASSEHGTTDTQYF; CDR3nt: TGTGCCAGCAGTGAACACGGTACCACAGATACGCAGTATTTT
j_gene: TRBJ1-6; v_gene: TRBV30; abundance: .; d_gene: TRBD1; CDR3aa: CAWSAPTGGDNSPLHF; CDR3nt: TGTGCCTGGAGTGCCCCGACAGGGGGCGATAATTCACCCCTCCACTTT
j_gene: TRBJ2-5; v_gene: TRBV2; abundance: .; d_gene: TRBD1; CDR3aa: CASRDRGKTQYF; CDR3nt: TGTGCCAGCCGTGACAGGGGAAAGACCCAGTACTTC
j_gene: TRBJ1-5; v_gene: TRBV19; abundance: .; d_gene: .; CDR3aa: CASSGWRVGQPQHF; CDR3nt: TGTGCCAGTAGTGGGTGGAGGGTTGGACAGCCCCAGCATTTT
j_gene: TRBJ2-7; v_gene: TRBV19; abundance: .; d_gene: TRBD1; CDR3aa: CASSIATGTDYEQYF; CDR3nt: TGTGCCAGTAGTATTGCTACCGGGACAGACTACGAGCAGTACTTC
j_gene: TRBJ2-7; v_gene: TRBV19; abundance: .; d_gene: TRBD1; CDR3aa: CASSTGQDSYEQYF; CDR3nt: TGTGCCAGTAGTACAGGACAGGACTCCTACGAGCAGTACTTC
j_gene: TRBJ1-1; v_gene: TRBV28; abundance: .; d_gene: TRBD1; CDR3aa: CATTGDKNTEAFF; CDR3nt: TGTGCCACCACAGGGGACAAGAACACTGAAGCTTTCTTT
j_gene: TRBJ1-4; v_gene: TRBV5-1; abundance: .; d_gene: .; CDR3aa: CASSLVGAKEKLFF; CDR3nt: TGCGCCAGCAGCTTGGTGGGGGCGAAAGAAAAACTGTTTTTT
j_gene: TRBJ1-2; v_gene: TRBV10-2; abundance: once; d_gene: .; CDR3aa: CASRELTGTSYGYTF; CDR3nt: TGCGCCAGCAGGGAGTTAACAGGGACCAGCTATGGCTACACCTTC
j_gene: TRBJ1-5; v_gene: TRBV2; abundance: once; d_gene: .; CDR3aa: CASTALASNQPQHF; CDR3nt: TGTGCCAGCACCGCGCTAGCGAGCAATCAGCCCCAGCATTTT
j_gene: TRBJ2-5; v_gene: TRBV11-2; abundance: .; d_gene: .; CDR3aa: CASSLDTPSWGQETQYF; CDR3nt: TGTGCCAGCAGCTTAGATACCCCCAGCTGGGGTCAAGAGACCCAGTACTTC
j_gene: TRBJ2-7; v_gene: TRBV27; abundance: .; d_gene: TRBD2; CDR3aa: CASRRRSGTSALYEQYF; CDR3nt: TGTGCCAGCAGACGCCGCAGCGGGACTAGCGCTCTTTACGAGCAGTACTTC
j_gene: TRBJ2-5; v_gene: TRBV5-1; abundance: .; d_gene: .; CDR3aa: CASSLMTGVQETQYF; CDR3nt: TGCGCCAGCAGCTTGATGACGGGGGTCCAAGAGACCCAGTACTTC
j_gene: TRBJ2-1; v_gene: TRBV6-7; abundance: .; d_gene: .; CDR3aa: CARYRANEQFF; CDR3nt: TGTGCCAGATACAGGGCCAATGAGCAGTTCTTC
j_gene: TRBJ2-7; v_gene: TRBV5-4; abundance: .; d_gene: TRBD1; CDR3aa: CASTIGTGGAEQYF; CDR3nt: TGTGCCAGCACTATTGGGACAGGGGGCGCGGAGCAGTACTTC
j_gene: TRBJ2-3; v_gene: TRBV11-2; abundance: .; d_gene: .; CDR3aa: CASSLVASADTQYF; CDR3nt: TGTGCCAGCAGCTTAGTGGCGAGTGCAGATACGCAGTATTTT
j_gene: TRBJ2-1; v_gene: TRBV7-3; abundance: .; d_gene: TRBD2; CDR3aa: CASSPGLAGGLNEQFF; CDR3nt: TGTGCCAGCAGCCCTGGACTAGCGGGGGGGCTCAATGAGCAGTTCTTC
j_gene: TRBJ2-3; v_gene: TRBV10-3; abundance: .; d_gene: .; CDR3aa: CAISDLALGTDTQYF; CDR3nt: TGTGCCATCAGTGACCTAGCTTTGGGGACAGATACGCAGTATTTT
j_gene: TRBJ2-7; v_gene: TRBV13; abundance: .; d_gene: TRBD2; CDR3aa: CASSSGLAGGSYEQYF; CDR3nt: TGTGCCAGCAGCTCGGGACTAGCGGGGGGTTCGTACGAGCAGTACTTC
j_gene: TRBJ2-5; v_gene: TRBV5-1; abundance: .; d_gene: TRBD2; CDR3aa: CASSFQRGGPETQYF; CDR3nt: TGCGCCAGCAGCTTCCAGCGCGGGGGGCCAGAGACCCAGTACTTC
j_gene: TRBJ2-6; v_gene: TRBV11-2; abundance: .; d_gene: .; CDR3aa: CASSEGGHRPSGANVLTF; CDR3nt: TGTGCCAGCAGCGAGGGCGGACACCGACCCTCTGGGGCCAACGTCCTGACTTTC
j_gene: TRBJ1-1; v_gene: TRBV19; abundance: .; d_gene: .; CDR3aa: CASSISTMNTEAFF; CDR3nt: TGTGCCAGTAGTATATCGACCATGAACACTGAAGCTTTCTTT
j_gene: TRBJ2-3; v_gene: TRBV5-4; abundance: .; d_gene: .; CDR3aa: CASSPSWGSPSTDTQYF; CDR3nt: TGTGCCAGCAGCCCCTCCTGGGGCAGCCCTAGCACAGATACGCAGTATTTT
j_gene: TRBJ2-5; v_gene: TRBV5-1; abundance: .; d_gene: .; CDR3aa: CASSPGGHPGETQYF; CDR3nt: TGCGCCAGCAGCCCGGGCGGACACCCTGGGGAGACCCAGTACTTC
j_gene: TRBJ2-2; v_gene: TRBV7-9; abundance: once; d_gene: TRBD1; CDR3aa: CATQGTGAKNTGELFF; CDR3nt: TGTGCCACCCAAGGGACAGGGGCGAAGAACACCGGGGAGCTGTTTTTT
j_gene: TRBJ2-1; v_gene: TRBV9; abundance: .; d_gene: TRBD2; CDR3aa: CASSVELLAGGREQFF; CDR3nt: TGTGCCAGCAGCGTAGAGCTACTAGCGGGAGGCCGTGAGCAGTTCTTC
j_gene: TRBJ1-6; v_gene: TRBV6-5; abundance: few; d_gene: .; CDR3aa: CASSYSRYGDSPLHF; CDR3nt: TGTGCCAGCAGTTACTCCAGATACGGGGATTCACCCCTCCACTTT
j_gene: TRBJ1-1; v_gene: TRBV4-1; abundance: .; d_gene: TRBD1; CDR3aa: CASSHSRDRNTEAFF; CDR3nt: TGCGCCAGCAGCCACTCCCGGGACAGGAACACTGAAGCTTTCTTT